Listed below are T cell receptor beta chains from one sample, sequenced in a study of cytomegalovirus exposure and HLA in healthy donors. Libraries were prepared by immunoSEQ multiplex PCR; TCRdb keeps only in-frame clonotypes and omits some of them. The sample includes some 160,000 clones, roughly 10% seen only once; the top ten take less than 2%. Sequenced input: PBMCs. Receptors originate from a male donor in good health and CMV-seronegative. The CDR3 runs from the conserved cysteine through the conserved F or W. A D gene is named only where the DNA matches it firmly. Part of the rows lack a size; the others show once, few, many or a class for expanded clones.

>TRBD2|TRBV28|few|TRBJ2-1
TGTGCCAGCAGTTCCCCTGGGCGGGAGGGCTTATATGAGCAGTTCTTC
CASSSPGREGLYEQFF
>TRBD1|TRBV7-2|few|TRBJ2-7
TGTGCCAGCAGCTTAGACCGGGACAGGGCCTCCTACGAGCAGTACTTC
CASSLDRDRASYEQYF
>TRBD1|TRBV7-3|few|TRBJ1-5
TGTGCCAGCAGCTTCAGGGGGAATCAGCCCCAGCATTTT
CASSFRGNQPQHF
>TRBD2|TRBV4-3|.|TRBJ2-7
TGCGCCAGCAGCCAAGATCGGGGACTAGCGGGGGGGCGGGAGCAGTACTTC
CASSQDRGLAGGREQYF
>TRBD2|TRBV5-1|.|TRBJ2-3
TGCGCCAGCAGCTTGGCCGGGACTAAGGGCACAGATACGCAGTATTTT
CASSLAGTKGTDTQYF
>TRBD2|TRBV14|few|TRBJ2-3
TGTGCCAGCAGCCAGCCCAGGGGACTAGCGGGATCAGATACGCAGTATTTT
CASSQPRGLAGSDTQYF
>TRBD2|TRBV25-1|.|TRBJ2-7
TGTGCCAGCAGTGATCGTGGACTAGCTGATTACGAGCAGTACTTC
CASSDRGLADYEQYF
>.|TRBV29-1|.|TRBJ2-1
TGCAGCGTTGACTCTCGGCTAGCAGAATACAATGAGCAGTTCTTC
CSVDSRLAEYNEQFF
>.|TRBV7-8|.|TRBJ1-2
TGTGCCAGCAGCTCCCCCTCGGGGGTCAACTATGGCTACACCTTC
CASSSPSGVNYGYTF
>TRBD1|TRBV7-2|.|TRBJ2-7
TGTGCCAGCAGCTTAGATCAGGGGGTGTCCACCCACTACGAGCAGTACTTC
CASSLDQGVSTHYEQYF
>TRBD1|TRBV28|.|TRBJ1-1
TGTGCCAGCAGTAGGGACAGGCGGACTGAAGCTTTCTTT
CASSRDRRTEAFF
>.|TRBV5-4|.|TRBJ1-2
TGTGCCAGCAGCTCCCGGTCGGGGAATAACTATGGCTACACCTTC
CASSSRSGNNYGYTF
>TRBD1|TRBV25-1|few|TRBJ2-1
TGTGCCAGCAGTGGGGACAGGGGACCTACCTCCAATGAGCAGTTCTTC
CASSGDRGPTSNEQFF
>.|TRBV7-9|.|TRBJ1-1
TGTGCCAGCAGCCAGGGTCCTGAAGCTTTCTTT
CASSQGPEAFF
>.|TRBV6-5|few|TRBJ1-2
TGTGCCAGCACTCCACACAGGGCAGGAATCTATGGCTACACCTTC
CASTPHRAGIYGYTF
>.|TRBV6-5|.|TRBJ2-7
TGTGCCAGCAGTTTAGCTAGGCAGTCCTACGAGCAGTACTTC
CASSLARQSYEQYF
>.|TRBV10-2|.|TRBJ2-3
TGCGCCAGCAGTGGGCTTGGCACAGATACGCAGTATTTT
CASSGLGTDTQYF
>.|TRBV27|few|TRBJ2-2
TGTGCCAGCAGTTTGGTGCGACAGACGAACACCGGGGAGCTGTTTTTT
CASSLVRQTNTGELFF
>.|TRBV5-4|.|TRBJ1-2
TGTGCCAGCAGCTTGGGGCAAGGACAGTCTAACTATGGCTACACCTTC
CASSLGQGQSNYGYTF
>TRBD1|TRBV15|.|TRBJ2-4
TGTGCCACCAGCATTCGGACAGGGTCAAACATTCAGTACTTC
CATSIRTGSNIQYF
>TRBD2|TRBV14|.|TRBJ2-7
TGTGCCAGCAGCCCTAGCGGGAAATGGATCGAGCAGTACTTC
CASSPSGKWIEQYF
>TRBD1|TRBV10-1|few|TRBJ1-6
TGCGCCAGCAGAGACACTGGACAGGAATCATTGGTCTTAAGTAATTCACCCCTCCACTTT
CASRDTGQESLVLSNSPLHF
>TRBD1|TRBV6-1|few|TRBJ2-1
TGTGCCAGCAGTGATGCCCACGGACAGGGCTATTACAATGAGCAGTTCTTC
CASSDAHGQGYYNEQFF
>.|TRBV7-7|.|TRBJ2-2
TGTGCTAGCAGGCTCCAGGGTACCGGGGAGCTGTTTTTT
CASRLQGTGELFF
>.|TRBV7-2|.|TRBJ1-6
TGTGCCAGCAGCTTAGCGAGGGATTCACCCCTCCACTTT
CASSLARDSPLHF
>.|TRBV28|.|TRBJ1-6
TGTGCCAGCAGTGGGGGGGTGGGGAAAAACTCACCCCTCCACTTT
CASSGGVGKNSPLHF
>.|TRBV5-8|.|TRBJ2-7
TGTGCCAGCAGCCTAACAGGGTACGAGCAGTACTTC
CASSLTGYEQYF
>.|TRBV4-3|few|TRBJ1-4
TGCGCCAGCAGCCAAGATGGAGGGCTACGGGAAAAACTGTTTTTT
CASSQDGGLREKLFF
>.|TRBV11-2|few|TRBJ1-2
TGTGCCAGCAGCCCCCGTCCGGAGGGAGGCTATGGCTACACCTTC
CASSPRPEGGYGYTF
>.|TRBV27|few|TRBJ1-2
TGTGCCAGCAGTGACCTCAGGGGCCACTATGGCTACACCTTC
CASSDLRGHYGYTF
>.|TRBV19|few|TRBJ1-5
TGTGCCAGTAGCCCCGGCAGGCAACGGTATCAGCCCCAGCATTTT
CASSPGRQRYQPQHF
>.|TRBV28|.|TRBJ1-1
TGTGCCAGCAGTTTGTCGGCAGGGGCAGAAGCTTTCTTT
CASSLSAGAEAFF
>.|TRBV13|.|TRBJ1-5
TGTGCCAGCAGCTACGGGGGGCCAAGTCAGCCCCAGCATTTT
CASSYGGPSQPQHF
>.|TRBV5-6|few|TRBJ1-3
TGTGCCAGCAGCCCTAGGGGGTTCGGAAACACCATATATTTT
CASSPRGFGNTIYF
>.|TRBV27|few|TRBJ2-3
TGTGCCAGCAGTTCCCTACTAGGGAGGCTGACAGATACGCAGTATTTT
CASSSLLGRLTDTQYF
>TRBD2|TRBV29-1|few|TRBJ2-2
TGCAGCGTTTTAGCGGGACACGTACCGACCGGGGAGCTGTTTTTT
CSVLAGHVPTGELFF
>TRBD1|TRBV6-6|few|TRBJ2-5
TGTGCCAGCAGTTACTCGATTGGGACAGGAGGGGAGACCCAGTACTTC
CASSYSIGTGGETQYF
>TRBD1|TRBV7-2|.|TRBJ1-2
TGTGCCAGCAGCCAGGGACAGGCCTTTTATGGCTACACCTTC
CASSQGQAFYGYTF
>.|TRBV7-9|few|TRBJ2-3
TGTGCCACCGGGGGGGACAGGGACACAGATACGCAGTATTTT
CATGGDRDTDTQYF
>TRBD1|TRBV30|few|TRBJ2-7
TGTGCCTGGAGTGGGGACAGCGTTCGTAACTCCTACGAGCAGTACTTC
CAWSGDSVRNSYEQYF
>.|TRBV9|few|TRBJ2-2
TGTGCCAGCAGCGGAAGACAGAGCGCCGGGGAGCTGTTTTTT
CASSGRQSAGELFF
>TRBD1|TRBV4-3|many|TRBJ2-7
TGCGCCAGCAGCCAAGGCTATGGGGACAGGGGATACGAGCAGTACTTC
CASSQGYGDRGYEQYF
>.|TRBV19|.|TRBJ2-1
TGTGCCAGTAGAGACGGGGGTTTAGGCAATGAGCAGTTCTTC
CASRDGGLGNEQFF
>.|TRBV4-2|few|TRBJ1-1
TGTGCCAGCAGCCACATAGGCGGAGGGGCCCCCTCGGCTTTCTTT
CASSHIGGGAPSAFF
>TRBD2|TRBV28|.|TRBJ2-2
TGTGCCAGCAGTCTCGCGGGAGGCACCGGGGAGCTGTTTTTT
CASSLAGGTGELFF
>.|TRBV28|few|TRBJ1-2
TGTGCCAGCAGCTTGCCCGGGTCCGGAGGCTACACCTTC
CASSLPGSGGYTF
>.|TRBV11-3|.|TRBJ2-7
TGTGCCAGCAGCTTAGGAGGAGCCGAGACCTACGAGCAGTACTTC
CASSLGGAETYEQYF
>.|TRBV5-6|medium-sized|TRBJ1-5
TGTGCCAGCAGCTTCTCCAATCAGCCCCAGCATTTT
CASSFSNQPQHF
>.|TRBV27|.|TRBJ1-1
TGTGCCAGCAGTCTCCGACAGGCTCGTAACACTGAAGCTTTCTTT
CASSLRQARNTEAFF
>.|TRBV6-1|few|TRBJ1-2
TGTGCCAGCAGTGAAGGAAGGGCGGGCAACTATGGCTACACCTTC
CASSEGRAGNYGYTF
>.|TRBV4-2|few|TRBJ1-2
TGTGCCAGCAGCCGCACAGGGAGGGACGGCTACACCTTC
CASSRTGRDGYTF
>.|TRBV4-1|few|TRBJ2-1
TGCGCCAGCAGCCAAACAGGGACAAAGCAGTTCTTC
CASSQTGTKQFF
>TRBD1|TRBV7-6|few|TRBJ2-2
TGTGCCAGCAGCGTCACAGGGGGCCCGAACACCGGGGAGCTGTTTTTT
CASSVTGGPNTGELFF
>.|TRBV28|.|TRBJ2-6
TGTGCCAGCAGATACTCTGGGGCCAACGTCCTGACTTTC
CASRYSGANVLTF
>TRBD1|TRBV5-1|few|TRBJ2-3
TGCGCCAGCAGCCGGACAGGAAGCACAGATACGCAGTATTTT
CASSRTGSTDTQYF
>.|TRBV19|few|TRBJ1-1
TGTGCCAGTAGTATGGTACTGTACCACGAAGCTTTCTTT
CASSMVLYHEAFF
>TRBD2|TRBV27|.|TRBJ2-7
TGTGCCAGCAGTTTACGGCCGGGAGGTCTATACTTC
CASSLRPGGLYF
>.|TRBV5-1|few|TRBJ1-3
TGCGCCAGCACCCCCGACAGCACCGGAAACACCATATATTTT
CASTPDSTGNTIYF
>.|TRBV6-5|.|TRBJ2-1
TGTGCCAGCAGTTACTCGCGGCAGTCCTACAATGAGCAGTTCTTC
CASSYSRQSYNEQFF
>.|TRBV4-1|few|TRBJ1-1
TGCGCCAGCAGCCAAGTATGGGAGATGAACACTGAAGCTTTCTTT
CASSQVWEMNTEAFF